Sequencing of this TCR beta chain was carried out in a study of cytomegalovirus exposure and HLA in healthy donors. Study findings and constraints: Subsequent analysis of the 120 or so validation repertoires found a tendency for first-cohort TCR clusters to co-occur.

As to this clone: Its specificity is unknown.

J gave up 4 bases and V 5 bases, and 11 bases lay outside the gene matches. The CDR3 contains 18 residues. The V gene's germline CDR1 is SEHNR and CDR2 FQNEAQ (reference sequence). Clones were read by immunoSEQ multiplex PCR, and TCRdb kept only the in-frame ones, dropping some. Here the sample spans about 120,000 clones, roughly 90% being singletons. J is TRBJ2-2 and V is TRBV7-9, with 12 bases aligning to TRBD2. The sample comprised PBMCs. This clonotype was obtained from a woman aged 18 to 35 in good health and CMV-seronegative. In nucleotides, the CDR3 is TGTGCCAGCAGCCATTCCGGGACTAGCGGGCCCTTCACCGGGGAGCTGTTTTTT. This translates into CASSHSGTSGPFTGELFF.